This T cell receptor (beta chain) was sequenced in a study of blood T cell repertoires in COVID-19. Overall study: Some COVID-19 samples were acute and others convalescent; all came from the United States, Italy and Spain. PBMCs, B-cell-depleted T cells, or T cells provided the cDNA or gDNA that made up the material.

V lost 5 bases, J lost 2 bases, and 11 bases stayed unmatched. The CDR3 consists of 16 residues. CDR1 is SGHAT, CDR2 FQNNGV, per germline. Per the authors' pipeline: Quantification of nucleated cells was approximated via reference gene primer amplification. TCRdb's table, derived via immunoSEQ multiplex PCR, lists solely in-frame clones and lacks some. For V, J and clone size, that table is used; D and trimming come from the DNA. The sample lists over 120,000 clones, around 80% occurring once. The sequence came from a man in his 70s who had recovered from COVID-19. The material sequenced was peripheral blood. The chain has TRBV11-2 and TRBJ1-1, with 7 bases aligning to TRBD1. CDR3: CASSQLRTGINTEAFF. CDR3 nucleotides: TGTGCCAGCAGCCAGCTCCGGACAGGTATTAACACTGAAGCTTTCTTT.